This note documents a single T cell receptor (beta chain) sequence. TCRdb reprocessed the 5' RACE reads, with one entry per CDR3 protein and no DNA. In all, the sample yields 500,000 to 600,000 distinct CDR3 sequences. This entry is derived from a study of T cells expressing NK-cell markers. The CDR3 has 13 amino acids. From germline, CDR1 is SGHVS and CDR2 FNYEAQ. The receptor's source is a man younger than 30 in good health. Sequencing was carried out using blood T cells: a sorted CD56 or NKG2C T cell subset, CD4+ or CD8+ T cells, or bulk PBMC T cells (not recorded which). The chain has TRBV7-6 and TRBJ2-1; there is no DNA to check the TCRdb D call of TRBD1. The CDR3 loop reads CASSWSLGDEQFF. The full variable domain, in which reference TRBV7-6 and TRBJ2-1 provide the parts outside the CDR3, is GAGVSQSPRYKVTKRGQDVALRCDPISGHVSLYWYRQALGQGPEFLTYFNYEAQQDKSGLPNDRFSAERPEGSISTLTIQRTEQRDSAMYRCASSWSLGDEQFFGPGTRLTVL.